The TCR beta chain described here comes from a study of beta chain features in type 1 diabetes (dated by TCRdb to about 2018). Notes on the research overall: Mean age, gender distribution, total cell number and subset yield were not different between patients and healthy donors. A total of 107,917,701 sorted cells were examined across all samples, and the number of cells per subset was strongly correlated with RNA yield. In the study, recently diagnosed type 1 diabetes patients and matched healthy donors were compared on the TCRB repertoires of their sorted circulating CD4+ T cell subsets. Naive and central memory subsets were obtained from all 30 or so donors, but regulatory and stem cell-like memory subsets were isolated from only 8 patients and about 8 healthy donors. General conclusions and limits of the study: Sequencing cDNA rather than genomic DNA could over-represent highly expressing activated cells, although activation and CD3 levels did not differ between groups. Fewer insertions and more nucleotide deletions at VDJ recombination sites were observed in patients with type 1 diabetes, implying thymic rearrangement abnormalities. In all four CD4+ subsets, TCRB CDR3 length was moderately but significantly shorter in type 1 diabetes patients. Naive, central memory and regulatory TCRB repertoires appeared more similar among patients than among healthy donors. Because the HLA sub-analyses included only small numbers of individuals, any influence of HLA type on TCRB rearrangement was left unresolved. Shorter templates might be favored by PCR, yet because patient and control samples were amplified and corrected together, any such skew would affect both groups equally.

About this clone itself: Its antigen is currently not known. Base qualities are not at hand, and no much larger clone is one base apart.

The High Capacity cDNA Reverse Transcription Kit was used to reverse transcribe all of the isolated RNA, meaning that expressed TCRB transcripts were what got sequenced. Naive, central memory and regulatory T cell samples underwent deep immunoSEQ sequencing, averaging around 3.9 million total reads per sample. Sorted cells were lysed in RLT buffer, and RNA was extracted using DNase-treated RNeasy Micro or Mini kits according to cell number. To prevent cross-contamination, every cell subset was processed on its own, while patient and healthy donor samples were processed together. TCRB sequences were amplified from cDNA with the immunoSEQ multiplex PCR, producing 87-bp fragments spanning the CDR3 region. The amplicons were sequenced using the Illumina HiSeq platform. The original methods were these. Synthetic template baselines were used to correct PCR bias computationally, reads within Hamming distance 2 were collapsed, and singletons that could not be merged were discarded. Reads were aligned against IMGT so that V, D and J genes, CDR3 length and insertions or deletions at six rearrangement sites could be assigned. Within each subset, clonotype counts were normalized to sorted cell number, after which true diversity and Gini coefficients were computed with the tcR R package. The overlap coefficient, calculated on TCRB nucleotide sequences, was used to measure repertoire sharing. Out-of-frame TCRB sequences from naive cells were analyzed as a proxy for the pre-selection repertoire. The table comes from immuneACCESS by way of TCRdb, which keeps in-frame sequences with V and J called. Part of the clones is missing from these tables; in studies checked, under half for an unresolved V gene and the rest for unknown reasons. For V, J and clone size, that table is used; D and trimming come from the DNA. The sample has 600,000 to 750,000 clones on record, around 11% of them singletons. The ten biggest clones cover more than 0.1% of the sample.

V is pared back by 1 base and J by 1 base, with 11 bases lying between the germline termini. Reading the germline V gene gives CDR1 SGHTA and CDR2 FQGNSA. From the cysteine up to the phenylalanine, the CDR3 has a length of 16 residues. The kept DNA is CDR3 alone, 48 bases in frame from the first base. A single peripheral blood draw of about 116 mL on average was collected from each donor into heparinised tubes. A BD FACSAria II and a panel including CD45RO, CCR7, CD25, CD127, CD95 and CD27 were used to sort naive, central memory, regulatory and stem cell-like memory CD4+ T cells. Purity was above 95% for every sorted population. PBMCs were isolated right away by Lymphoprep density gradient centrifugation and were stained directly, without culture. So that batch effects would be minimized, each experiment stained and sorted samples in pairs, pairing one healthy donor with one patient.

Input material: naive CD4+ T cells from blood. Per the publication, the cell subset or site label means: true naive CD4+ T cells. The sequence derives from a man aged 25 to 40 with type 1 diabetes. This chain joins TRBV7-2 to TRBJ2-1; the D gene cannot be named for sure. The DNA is TGTGCCAGCAGCTTAGGACCCCCAAAGTCCTACAATGAGCAGTTCTTC. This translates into CASSLGPPKSYNEQFF.